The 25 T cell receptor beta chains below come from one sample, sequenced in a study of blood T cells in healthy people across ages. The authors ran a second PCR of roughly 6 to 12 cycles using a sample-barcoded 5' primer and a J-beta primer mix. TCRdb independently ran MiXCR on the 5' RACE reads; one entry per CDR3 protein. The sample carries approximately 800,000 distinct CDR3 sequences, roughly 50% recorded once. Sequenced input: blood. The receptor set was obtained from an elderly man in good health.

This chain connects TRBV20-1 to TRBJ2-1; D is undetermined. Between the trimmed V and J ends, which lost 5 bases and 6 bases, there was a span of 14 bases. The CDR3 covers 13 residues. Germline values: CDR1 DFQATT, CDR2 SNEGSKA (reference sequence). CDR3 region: CSALRPPLNEQFF. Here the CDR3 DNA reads TGCAGTGCTCTAAGACCACCACTCAATGAGCAGTTCTTC.

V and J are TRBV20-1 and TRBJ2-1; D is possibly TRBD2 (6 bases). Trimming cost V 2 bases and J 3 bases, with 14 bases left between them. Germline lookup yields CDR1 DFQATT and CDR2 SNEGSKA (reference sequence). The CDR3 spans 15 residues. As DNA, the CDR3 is TGCAGTGCTAGACCCCCAGCGGGTGTCTACAATGAGCAGTTCTTC. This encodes CSARPPAGVYNEQFF.

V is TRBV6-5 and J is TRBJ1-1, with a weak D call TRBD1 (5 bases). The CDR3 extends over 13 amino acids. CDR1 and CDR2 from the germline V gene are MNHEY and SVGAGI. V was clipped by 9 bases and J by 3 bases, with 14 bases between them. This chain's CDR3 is CASLGREHTEAFF. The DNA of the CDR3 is TGTGCCAGTCTGGGACGGGAGCACACTGAAGCTTTCTTT.

The CDR3 sequence: CASSTLTGLGSNEQFF. The CDR3 DNA is TGTGCCAGCAGTACGCTTACGGGACTAGGCTCCAATGAGCAGTTCTTC. The chain links TRBV27 to TRBJ2-1, with 8 positions matching TRBD2. V was clipped by 5 bases and J by 6 bases; unmatched bases: 12. The CDR3 covers 16 residues. Germline lookup yields CDR1 MNHEY and CDR2 SMNVEV (reference sequence).

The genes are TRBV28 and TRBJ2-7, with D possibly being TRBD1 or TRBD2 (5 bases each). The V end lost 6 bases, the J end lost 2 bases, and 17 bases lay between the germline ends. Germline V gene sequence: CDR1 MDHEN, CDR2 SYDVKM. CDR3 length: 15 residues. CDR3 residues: CASSRRDGFAYEQYF. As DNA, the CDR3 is TGTGCCAGCAGCCGTAGGGACGGATTCGCCTACGAGCAGTACTTC.

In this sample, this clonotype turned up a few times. CDR3 sequence (DNA): TGTGCCAGCAGCCAAGGGACAGGGACCTACGAGCAGTACTTC. It yields the protein CASSQGTGTYEQYF. The chain employs TRBV3-1 and TRBJ2-7; 8 nucleotides line up with TRBD1. The germline V gene has CDR1 LGHDT and CDR2 YNNKEL (reference sequence). Trimming took 1 base from V and 2 from J; bases not matched to a gene: 1. CDR3 size: 14 residues.

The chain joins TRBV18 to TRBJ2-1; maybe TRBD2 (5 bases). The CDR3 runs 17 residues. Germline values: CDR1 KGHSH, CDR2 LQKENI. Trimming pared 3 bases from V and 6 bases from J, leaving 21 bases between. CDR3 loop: CASSPLLGGISPNEQFF. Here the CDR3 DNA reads TGTGCCAGCTCACCCCTGTTAGGAGGAATATCCCCCAATGAGCAGTTCTTC.

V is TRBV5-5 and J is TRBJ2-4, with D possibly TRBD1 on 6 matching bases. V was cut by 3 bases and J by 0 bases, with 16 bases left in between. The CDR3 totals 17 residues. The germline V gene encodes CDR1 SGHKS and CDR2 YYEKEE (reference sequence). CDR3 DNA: TGTGCCAGCAGCTGGGGGCGAGACAGTCTAGCCAAAAACATTCAGTACTTC. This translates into CASSWGRDSLAKNIQYF.

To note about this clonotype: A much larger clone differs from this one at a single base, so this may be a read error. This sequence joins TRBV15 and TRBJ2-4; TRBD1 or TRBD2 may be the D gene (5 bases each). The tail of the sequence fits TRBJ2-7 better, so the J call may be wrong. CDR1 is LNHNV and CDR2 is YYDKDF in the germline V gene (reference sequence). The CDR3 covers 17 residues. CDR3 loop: CATSRDGGRSSPCEQYF. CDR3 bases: TGTGCCACCAGCAGAGATGGGGGACGGAGTTCCCCCTGCGAGCAGTACTTC.

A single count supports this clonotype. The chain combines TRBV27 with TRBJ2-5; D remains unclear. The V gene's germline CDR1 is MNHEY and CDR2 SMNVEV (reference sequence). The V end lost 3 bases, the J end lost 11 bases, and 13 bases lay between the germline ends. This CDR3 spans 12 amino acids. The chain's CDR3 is CASSFRDDEQYF. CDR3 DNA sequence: TGTGCCAGCAGTTTCCGAGACGATGAGCAGTACTTC.

This CDR3 is CASSLVSGPLYGYTF. The CDR3 bases are TGTGCCAGCAGCTTAGTATCTGGACCCCTCTATGGCTACACCTTC. The rearrangement links TRBV7-6 to TRBJ1-2; no clear D. Between the trimmed V and J ends, which lost 1 base and 4 bases, there was a span of 13 bases. Germline V CDR1 and CDR2: SGHVS, FNYEAQ. The CDR3 covers 15 residues.

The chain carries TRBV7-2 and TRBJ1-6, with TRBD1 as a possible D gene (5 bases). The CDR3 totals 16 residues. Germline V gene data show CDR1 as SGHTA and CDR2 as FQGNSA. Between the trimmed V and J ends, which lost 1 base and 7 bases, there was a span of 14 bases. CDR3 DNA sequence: TGTGCCAGCAGCTTAGGGGCAGGGATGGGGAATTCACCCCTCCACTTT. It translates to CASSLGAGMGNSPLHF.

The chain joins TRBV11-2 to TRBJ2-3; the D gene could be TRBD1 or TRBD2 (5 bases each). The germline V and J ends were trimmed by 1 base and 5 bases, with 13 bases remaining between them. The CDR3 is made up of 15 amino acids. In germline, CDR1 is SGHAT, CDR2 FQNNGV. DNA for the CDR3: TGTGCCAGCAGCTTAGGGGGGAAAGGGGTAGATACGCAGTATTTT. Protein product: CASSLGGKGVDTQYF.

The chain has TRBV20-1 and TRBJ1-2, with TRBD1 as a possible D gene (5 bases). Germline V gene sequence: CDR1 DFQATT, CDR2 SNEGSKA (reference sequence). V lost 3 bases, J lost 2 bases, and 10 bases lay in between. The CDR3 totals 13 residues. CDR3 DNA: TGCAGTGCTAGGTCTGGGGGAAACTATGGCTACACCTTC. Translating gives CSARSGGNYGYTF.

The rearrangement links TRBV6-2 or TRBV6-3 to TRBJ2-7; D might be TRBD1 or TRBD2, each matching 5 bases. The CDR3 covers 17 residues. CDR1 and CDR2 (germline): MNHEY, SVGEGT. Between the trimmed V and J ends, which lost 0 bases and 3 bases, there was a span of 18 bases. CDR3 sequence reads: CASSYSGDPAAFYEQYF. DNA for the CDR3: TGTGCCAGCAGTTACTCAGGGGACCCCGCCGCGTTCTACGAGCAGTACTTC.

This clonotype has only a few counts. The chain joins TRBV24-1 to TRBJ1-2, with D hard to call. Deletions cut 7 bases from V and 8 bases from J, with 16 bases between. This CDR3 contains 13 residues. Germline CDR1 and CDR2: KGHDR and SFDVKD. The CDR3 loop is CATSRDGTDGYTF. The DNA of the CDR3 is TGTGCCACCAGCCGTGATGGCACGGACGGCTACACCTTC.

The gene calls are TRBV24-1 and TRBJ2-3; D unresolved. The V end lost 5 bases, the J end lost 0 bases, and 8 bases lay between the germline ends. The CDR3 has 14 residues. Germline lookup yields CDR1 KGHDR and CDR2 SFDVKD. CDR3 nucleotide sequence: TGTGCCACCAGTGCCGACCATAGCACAGATACGCAGTATTTT. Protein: CATSADHSTDTQYF.

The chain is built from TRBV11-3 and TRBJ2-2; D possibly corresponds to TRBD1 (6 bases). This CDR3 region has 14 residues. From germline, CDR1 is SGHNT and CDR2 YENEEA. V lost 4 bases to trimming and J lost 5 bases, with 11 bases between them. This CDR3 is CASSSPRGTGELFF. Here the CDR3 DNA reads TGTGCCAGCAGCTCCCCGAGGGGGACCGGGGAGCTGTTTTTT.

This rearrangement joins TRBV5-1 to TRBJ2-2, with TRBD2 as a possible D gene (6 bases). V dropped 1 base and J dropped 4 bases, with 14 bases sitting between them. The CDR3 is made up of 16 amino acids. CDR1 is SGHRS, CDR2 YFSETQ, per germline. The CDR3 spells CASSLRAAGSTGELFF. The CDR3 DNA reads TGCGCCAGCAGCTTGAGGGCGGCGGGGTCCACCGGGGAGCTGTTTTTT.

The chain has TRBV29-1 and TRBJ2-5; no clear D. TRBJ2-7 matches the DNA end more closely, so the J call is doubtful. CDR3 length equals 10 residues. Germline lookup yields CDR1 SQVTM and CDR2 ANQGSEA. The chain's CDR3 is CSVGLSEQYF. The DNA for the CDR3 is TGCAGCGTTGGTCTAAGCGAGCAGTACTTC.

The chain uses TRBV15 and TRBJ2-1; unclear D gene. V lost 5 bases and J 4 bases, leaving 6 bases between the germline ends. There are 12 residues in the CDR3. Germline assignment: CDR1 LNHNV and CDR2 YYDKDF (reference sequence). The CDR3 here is CATSAGYNEQFF. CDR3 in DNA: TGTGCCACCAGCGCAGGATACAATGAGCAGTTCTTC.

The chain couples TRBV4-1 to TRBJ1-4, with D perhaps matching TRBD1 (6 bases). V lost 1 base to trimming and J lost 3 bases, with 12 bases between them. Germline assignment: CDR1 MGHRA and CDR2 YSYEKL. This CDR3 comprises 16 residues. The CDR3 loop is CASSQALGASNEKLFF. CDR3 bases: TGCGCCAGCAGCCAAGCCTTGGGGGCCTCTAATGAAAAACTGTTTTTT.

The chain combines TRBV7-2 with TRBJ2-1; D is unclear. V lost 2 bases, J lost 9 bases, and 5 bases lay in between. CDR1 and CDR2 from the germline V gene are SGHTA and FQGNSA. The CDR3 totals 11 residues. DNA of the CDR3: TGTGCCAGCAGCTTAACGGGTGAGCAGTTCTTC. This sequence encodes CASSLTGEQFF. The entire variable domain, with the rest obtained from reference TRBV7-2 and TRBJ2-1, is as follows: GAGVSQSPSNKVTEKGKDVELRCDPISGHTALYWYRQSLGQGLEFLIYFQGNSAPDKSGLPSDRFSAERTGGSVSTLTIQRTQQEDSAVYLCASSLTGEQFFGPGTRLTVL.

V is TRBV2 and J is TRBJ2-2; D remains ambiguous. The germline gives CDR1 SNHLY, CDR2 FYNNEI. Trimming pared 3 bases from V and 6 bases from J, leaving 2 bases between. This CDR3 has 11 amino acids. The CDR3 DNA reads TGTGCCAGCAGTGACCCCGGGGAGCTGTTTTTT. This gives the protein CASSDPGELFF.

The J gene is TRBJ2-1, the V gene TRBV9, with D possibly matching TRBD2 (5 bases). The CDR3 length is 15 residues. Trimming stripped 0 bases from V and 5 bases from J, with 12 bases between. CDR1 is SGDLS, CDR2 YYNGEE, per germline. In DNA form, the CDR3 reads TGTGCCAGCAGCGTAGGTCTGGGGAGTGACAATGAGCAGTTCTTC. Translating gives CASSVGLGSDNEQFF.